A single sample is the source of the 21 T cell receptor beta chains below, sequenced in a study of T-cell reconstitution after alpha-beta-depleted transplantation in children. Unique molecular identifiers were incorporated during preparation of the TCRbeta library. TCRdb redid the calling of the PCR reads with MiXCR, one entry per CDR3 protein. The table includes under 850,000 distinct CDR3 sequences, around 14% detected once. The sample was PBMCs, taken before TCRalphabeta/CD19-depleted stem cell transplant. These receptors originate from a girl aged 2 to 10 with congenital amegakaryocytic thrombocytopenia, due to receive a stem cell transplant.

This clonotype came up many times. The V gene is TRBV5-1, the J gene TRBJ2-7, with 8 bases lining up with TRBD2. This CDR3 is 15 amino acids long. The ends lost 3 bases at V and 4 bases at J; junction bases unmatched: 9. Germline CDR1 reads SGHRS; CDR2 reads YFSETQ. CDR3 residues: CASSWSSAGDYEQYF. The CDR3 nucleotides are TGCGCCAGCAGCTGGTCCTCAGCGGGAGATTACGAGCAGTACTTC. Full variable domain (remainder filled in from reference TRBV5-1 and TRBJ2-7): KAGVTQTPRYLIKTRGQQVTLSCSPISGHRSVSWYQQTPGQGLQFLFEYFSETQRNKGNFPGRFSGRQFSNSRSEMNVSTLELGDSALYLCASSWSSAGDYEQYFGPGTRLTVT.

This clonotype appeared many times. The chain carries TRBV2 and TRBJ2-2; 11 bases are shared with TRBD2. V shed 3 bases, J shed 4 bases, and the junction held 4 bases outside the gene matches. The CDR3 runs 16 residues. The germline V gene encodes CDR1 SNHLY and CDR2 FYNNEI. The CDR3 nucleotides read TGTGCCAGCAGTGAGAAACTAGCGGGAGCCACCGGGGAGCTGTTTTTT. As protein: CASSEKLAGATGELFF.

This clonotype has only a few counts. The chain couples TRBV5-1 to TRBJ2-7; TRBD2 matches 11 bases. V lost 0 bases and J lost 7; bases outside the gene matches: 9. CDR1 and CDR2 (germline): SGHRS, YFSETQ. The length of the CDR3 is 16 residues. CDR3 sequence reads: CASSLVAGGPSGEQYF. CDR3 nucleotide sequence: TGCGCCAGCAGCTTGGTAGCGGGAGGGCCCTCGGGGGAGCAGTACTTC.

This clonotype was seen many times. This chain joins TRBV20-1 and TRBJ1-1; 7 nucleotides match TRBD1. The J segment lost 0 bases and the V segment lost 6 bases, leaving 4 bases of the junction unmatched. This CDR3 has 13 amino acids. CDR1 and CDR2 from the germline V gene are DFQATT and SNEGSKA (reference sequence). The CDR3 nucleotides read TGCAGTGCCATGGGACAGCTGAACACTGAAGCTTTCTTT. Protein product: CSAMGQLNTEAFF.

This clonotype has a count of ten or more. V is TRBV20-1 and J is TRBJ2-1, with 11 bases lining up with TRBD2. Germline CDR1 reads DFQATT; CDR2 reads SNEGSKA (reference sequence). The CDR3 has 15 residues. The V gene end was trimmed by 1 base and the J gene end by 2 bases; junction bases not matched to a gene: 1. The chain's CDR3 is CSARVAGGPYNEQFF. The CDR3 nucleotides read TGCAGTGCTAGAGTAGCGGGAGGGCCCTACAATGAGCAGTTCTTC.

This clonotype was found many times. The V gene is TRBV12-3 or TRBV12-4, the J gene TRBJ1-4; no definite D call. Trimming took 5 bases from V and 4 from J, leaving 14 bases between them. This CDR3 region has 15 residues. CDR3 residues: CASSREQAINEKLFF. CDR3 nucleotide sequence: TGTGCCAGCAGTCGCGAGCAGGCGATTAATGAAAAACTGTTTTTT.

In its sample, this clonotype was seen many times. CDR3 protein: CASSLRVAAYEQYF. For the CDR3, the DNA is TGCGCCAGCAGCTTGCGAGTGGCAGCCTACGAGCAGTACTTC. V and J are TRBV5-1 and TRBJ2-7; D is undetermined. CDR1 and CDR2 from the germline V gene are SGHRS and YFSETQ. The V and J ends lost 1 base and 2 bases respectively, with 10 bases between them. This CDR3 is built from 14 residues.

This clonotype came up many times. The CDR3 sequence: CASSAAGTSGRMVPYEQYF. The CDR3 DNA reads TGTGCCAGCAGCGCAGCCGGGACTAGCGGGAGAATGGTCCCCTACGAGCAGTACTTC. The chain joins TRBV9 to TRBJ2-7; 14 bases line up with TRBD2. Germline V lookup: CDR1 SGDLS, CDR2 YYNGEE. The CDR3 contains 19 residues. V lost 3 bases, J lost 2 bases, and 13 bases stayed unmatched.

At least ten counts were recorded for this clonotype. The rearrangement joins TRBV28 to TRBJ1-1; D unresolved. This CDR3 has 12 residues. Germline assignment: CDR1 MDHEN and CDR2 SYDVKM. V was trimmed by 8 bases and J by 6 bases, leaving 13 bases between them. The CDR3 nucleotides read TGTGCCAGCCGGAATGCACAGCCTGAAGCTTTCTTT. This translates into CASRNAQPEAFF.

V and J are TRBV4-1 and TRBJ2-1, with TRBD1 as a possible D gene (7 bases). Germline V CDR1 and CDR2: MGHRA, YSYEKL. The ends were cut back, 1 base at V and 8 bases at J, with 12 bases in the middle. This CDR3 comprises 14 residues. CDR3 sequence: CASSQVSRGDEQFF. For the CDR3, the DNA is TGCGCCAGCAGCCAAGTCTCCAGGGGGGATGAGCAGTTCTTC.

This clonotype has more than one count but fewer than ten. The V call is TRBV19, the J call TRBJ2-1, with D possibly TRBD2 on 6 matching bases. Deletions cut 2 bases from V and 8 bases from J, with 16 bases between. The CDR3 sequence is 15 residues long. CDR1 is LNHDA, CDR2 SQIVND, per germline (reference sequence). The CDR3 bases are TGTGCCAGTAGTATACCCGGGAGCTTAGGCGATGAGCAGTTCTTC. Translated: CASSIPGSLGDEQFF.

This clonotype was seen repeatedly, ten times or more. The chain recombines TRBV6-1 with TRBJ2-1, with D perhaps matching TRBD2 (7 bases). V gave up 4 bases and J gave up 2 bases, with 12 bases separating them. The CDR3 is 15 amino acids. Germline loops: CDR1 MNHNS, CDR2 SASEGT. CDR3 sequence: CASSASGGPYNEQFF. CDR3 DNA sequence: TGTGCCAGCAGTGCCTCCGGGGGGCCCTACAATGAGCAGTTCTTC.

This clonotype has ten or more counts. This chain joins TRBV12-3 or TRBV12-4 and TRBJ1-3; 7 bases are shared with TRBD1. V lost 6 bases and J lost 4; bases outside the gene matches: 6. CDR3 size: 14 residues. The CDR3 DNA is TGTGCCAGCAGGGTAGGGGGCATCGGAAACACCATATATTTT. Protein product: CASRVGGIGNTIYF.

The chain links TRBV3-1 to TRBJ2-1; TRBD2 matches at 7 bases. Germline CDR1 reads LGHDT; CDR2 reads YNNKEL (reference sequence). The ends lost 1 base at V and 2 bases at J; junction bases unmatched: 2. The CDR3 is 15 amino acids. CDR3 sequence (DNA): TGTGCCAGCAGCCAAGGGGGGGGGACCTACAATGAGCAGTTCTTC. This sequence encodes CASSQGGGTYNEQFF.

This clonotype was seen at least ten times. J is TRBJ2-5 and V is TRBV7-9; a weak D match, TRBD1 (6 bases). CDR1 and CDR2 (germline): SEHNR, FQNEAQ (reference sequence). The germline V and J ends were trimmed by 3 bases and 10 bases, with 12 bases remaining between them. The CDR3 length is 12 residues. The CDR3 nucleotides read TGTGCCAGCAGCTTGGACAGCCCTATCCAGTACTTC. Translation gives CASSLDSPIQYF. The complete variable domain, with remaining parts taken from reference TRBV7-9 and TRBJ2-5, reads DTGVSQNPRHKITKRGQNVTFRCDPISEHNRLYWYRQTLGQGPEFLTYFQNEAQLEKSRLLSDRFSAERPKGSFSTLEIQRTEQGDSAMYLCASSLDSPIQYFGPGTRLLVL.

The V call is TRBV5-5, the J call TRBJ2-1; no clear D gene. The CDR3 totals 15 residues. Trimming stripped 1 base from V and 8 bases from J, with 16 bases between. Germline V CDR1 and CDR2: SGHKS, YYEKEE (reference sequence). The CDR3 loop reads CASSLLVSFGDEQFF. The CDR3 DNA follows: TGTGCCAGCAGCTTGCTTGTCAGCTTTGGCGATGAGCAGTTCTTC.

This clonotype was counted at least ten times. The V and J genes are TRBV5-1 and TRBJ2-5; possibly TRBD1 or TRBD2 for D (5 bases each). Germline V CDR1 and CDR2: SGHRS, YFSETQ. V was cut by 0 bases and J by 3 bases, with 9 bases left in between. The CDR3 covers 14 residues. CDR3 sequence reads: CASSLAGAEETQYF. The CDR3 nucleotides are TGCGCCAGCAGCTTGGCCGGGGCTGAAGAGACCCAGTACTTC.

In its sample, this clonotype was seen many times. The rearrangement uses TRBV7-2 and TRBJ2-2, with a tentative D call TRBD1 (5 bases). Trimming removed 7 bases from V and 0 bases from J, with 18 bases in between. CDR3 length equals 17 residues. Germline assignment: CDR1 SGHTA and CDR2 FQGNSA. The CDR3 nucleotides read TGTGCCAGCACCCCTAGGGGTGGTCGCCCGAACACCGGGGAGCTGTTTTTT. Its translation is CASTPRGGRPNTGELFF.

In its sample, this clonotype was seen a few times. The chain uses TRBV7-9 and TRBJ2-7, with 9 bases lining up with TRBD2. CDR1 and CDR2 (germline): SEHNR, FQNEAQ (reference sequence). This CDR3 spans 14 amino acids. Trimming removed 1 base from V and 5 bases from J; junction bases left unmatched: 3. CDR3 coding DNA: TGTGCCAGCAGCTTAGACAGCGGGAGGAACGAGCAGTACTTC. Translation gives CASSLDSGRNEQYF.

At least ten counts were recorded for this clonotype. The chain couples TRBV12-3 or TRBV12-4 to TRBJ2-1, with D unclear. Trimming cost V 5 bases and J 9 bases, with 11 bases left between them. The CDR3 spans 12 residues. CDR3 amino acids: CASSPLGVEQFF. CDR3 sequence (DNA): TGTGCCAGCAGTCCCCTCGGAGTTGAGCAGTTCTTC.

This chain links TRBV28 with TRBJ2-7; 11 nucleotides agree with TRBD2. The CDR3 extends over 17 amino acids. Germline lookup yields CDR1 MDHEN and CDR2 SYDVKM. V shed 3 bases and J 3 bases; nucleotides not matched to a gene: 10. CDR3 loop: CASSFSGRARGYYEQYF. For the CDR3, the DNA is TGTGCCAGCAGTTTTAGCGGGAGGGCAAGAGGGTACTACGAGCAGTACTTC.